Below are 17 T cell receptor beta chains sequenced from a single sample in a study of CD8+ T cells in alopecia areata. As the sequencing template, cDNA was produced by extracting RNA and reverse transcribing it. Data came from immunoSEQ multiplex PCR; TCRdb stores just in-frame clones and leaves some out. The sample consists of 90,000 to 120,000 clones, around 55% of them appearing once. Input material: CD8+ T cells sorted from blood. The receptors were gathered from a human donor in good health.

The chain couples TRBV4-1 to TRBJ2-5, with D tentatively TRBD1 (5 bases). Deletions cut 3 bases from V and 3 bases from J, with 14 bases between. The CDR3 runs 15 residues. Germline V lookup: CDR1 MGHRA, CDR2 YSYEKL. The CDR3 coding sequence is TGCGCCAGCAGCCACTTAGACAGCCCTGAAGAGACCCAGTACTTC. Its translation is CASSHLDSPEETQYF.

The chain employs TRBV15 and TRBJ1-5; D call uncertain. V lost 1 base, J lost 6 bases, and 4 bases lay in between. This CDR3 has 12 residues. The germline V gene encodes CDR1 LNHNV and CDR2 YYDKDF (reference sequence). The CDR3 is CATSRVRQPQHF. As DNA, the CDR3 is TGTGCCACCAGCAGAGTTCGTCAGCCCCAGCATTTT.

The chain couples TRBV27 to TRBJ2-1; D unclear. The CDR3 is made up of 12 amino acids. Germline V CDR1 and CDR2: MNHEY, SMNVEV (reference sequence). The V gene lost 5 bases and the J gene lost 6 bases, with 8 bases spanning the gap. Written as DNA, the CDR3 is TGTGCCAGCAGTATCATAGGCAATGAGCAGTTCTTC. This codes for CASSIIGNEQFF.

This clone was recorded once. The V call is TRBV10-1, the J call TRBJ2-3, with TRBD2 matching over 8 bases. V lost 3 bases, J lost 2 bases, and 4 bases stayed unmatched. The CDR3 sequence is 15 residues long. Germline loops: CDR1 WNHNN, CDR2 SYGVQD (reference sequence). As DNA, the CDR3 is TGCGCCAGCAGTGACGGAGCGGGGGACACAGATACGCAGTATTTT. Translating gives CASSDGAGDTDTQYF.

The rearrangement links TRBV7-8 to TRBJ1-4; unclear D gene. There are 15 residues in the CDR3. Trimming removed 5 bases from V and 0 bases from J, with 10 bases in between. The germline V gene encodes CDR1 SGHVS and CDR2 FQNEAQ. The CDR3 region has the DNA TGTGCCAGCAGCCCGTTATATGCAACTAATGAAAAACTGTTTTTT. This codes for CASSPLYATNEKLFF.

This sequence joins TRBV27 and TRBJ2-7; D possibly uses TRBD1 or TRBD2 (5 bases each). This CDR3 has 14 amino acids. Per germline, CDR1 MNHEY and CDR2 SMNVEV (reference sequence). V was cut by 3 bases and J by 3 bases, with 12 bases left in between. In nucleotides, the CDR3 is TGTGCCAGCAGTTTCCAGGGAGCCCGCTACGAGCAGTACTTC. It is translated as CASSFQGARYEQYF.

This clone was recorded only once. The chain is built from TRBV28 and TRBJ1-2, with a weak D call TRBD1 (5 bases). Trimming left V 2 bases short and J 2 bases short, with 18 bases between. The CDR3 length is 17 residues. In germline, CDR1 is MDHEN, CDR2 SYDVKM. The CDR3 coding sequence is TGTGCCAGCAGTTTAGGTCGGGGGATCGGGTTGAACTATGGCTACACCTTC. Protein product: CASSLGRGIGLNYGYTF.

The CDR3 protein is CASSPGGMSYEQYF. The DNA of the CDR3 is TGTGCCAGCAGTCCCGGCGGGATGAGCTACGAGCAGTACTTC. The chain links TRBV27 to TRBJ2-7, with a possible D match to TRBD2 (6 bases). The germline V and J ends were trimmed by 5 bases and 3 bases, with 14 bases remaining between them. This CDR3 contains 14 residues. Germline V CDR1 and CDR2: MNHEY, SMNVEV (reference sequence).

The genes are TRBV13 and TRBJ1-2; D not resolved. Germline V gives CDR1 PRHDT, CDR2 FYEKMQ (reference sequence). This CDR3 has 13 amino acids. Between the trimmed V and J ends, which lost 6 bases and 8 bases, there was a span of 16 bases. CDR3 sequence: CASSIGSGRGYTF. The CDR3 nucleotides are TGTGCCAGCAGTATCGGAAGCGGCCGGGGCTACACCTTC.

This chain joins TRBV13 and TRBJ2-1; 9 nucleotides match TRBD2. After removal of 1 base from V and 13 bases from J, the junction contained 20 bases not matched to a gene. The germline V gene encodes CDR1 PRHDT and CDR2 FYEKMQ (reference sequence). The CDR3 sequence is 18 residues long. DNA of the CDR3: TGTGCCAGCAGCTTAGTCCCCCACGCGGGGGGGCCGTTGAATATCCAGTTCTTC. Encoded protein: CASSLVPHAGGPLNIQFF.

V usage is TRBV6-5 and J usage is TRBJ2-7, with 8 bases fitting TRBD1. The germline V gene encodes CDR1 MNHEY and CDR2 SVGAGI. V lost 0 bases and J lost 4; bases outside the gene matches: 5. The CDR3 sequence is 15 residues long. Here the CDR3 DNA reads TGTGCCAGCAGTTACTCAGGGCAGGGGGCGTACGAGCAGTACTTC. Encoded protein: CASSYSGQGAYEQYF.

On this clone: This sample includes further DNA sequences coding for the same CDR3. The chain uses TRBV5-1 and TRBJ2-1; D remains unclear. V was cut by 0 bases and J by 3 bases, with 4 bases left in between. CDR1 and CDR2 (germline): SGHRS, YFSETQ. The CDR3 extends over 13 amino acids. CDR3 sequence: CASSLGGYNEQFF. CDR3 DNA: TGCGCCAGCAGCTTGGGTGGCTACAATGAGCAGTTCTTC.

The chain recombines TRBV13 with TRBJ2-4; tentatively, D is TRBD1 or TRBD2 (5 bases each). Germline-derived CDR1 and CDR2 are PRHDT and FYEKMQ (reference sequence). This CDR3 has 15 residues. The V gene lost 2 bases and the J gene lost 1 base, with 9 bases spanning the gap. In nucleotides, the CDR3 is TGTGCCAGCAGCTTAAGAGGGGCGGCCAAAAACATTCAGTACTTC. The encoded protein is CASSLRGAAKNIQYF.

The chain uses TRBV18 and TRBJ1-1, with D perhaps TRBD1 (5 bases). Germline CDR1 is KGHSH and CDR2 is LQKENI. This CDR3 has 15 residues. V gave up 5 bases and J gave up 7 bases, with 20 bases separating them. This CDR3 reads CASSYFRQGRGEAFF. The CDR3 region has the DNA TGTGCCAGCTCATACTTTAGGCAGGGAAGAGGTGAAGCTTTCTTT.

The V and J genes are TRBV7-9 and TRBJ1-2; no firm D call. Germline lookup yields CDR1 SEHNR and CDR2 FQNEAQ (reference sequence). CDR3 size: 12 residues. Between the trimmed V and J ends, which lost 3 bases and 8 bases, there was a span of 10 bases. The CDR3 DNA reads TGTGCCAGCAGCTTGGCCCGGGAAGGCTACACCTTC. Residues: CASSLAREGYTF. Supplemented by reference TRBV7-9 and TRBJ1-2, the full variable domain reads DTGVSQNPRHKITKRGQNVTFRCDPISEHNRLYWYRQTLGQGPEFLTYFQNEAQLEKSRLLSDRFSAERPKGSFSTLEIQRTEQGDSAMYLCASSLAREGYTFGSGTRLTVV.

The chain uses TRBV15 and TRBJ2-1, with TRBD1 matching 10 bases. The CDR3 extends over 15 amino acids. After removal of 5 bases from V and 6 bases from J, the junction contained 7 bases not matched to a gene. Germline CDR1 is LNHNV and CDR2 is YYDKDF (reference sequence). The CDR3 nucleotides read TGTGCCACCAGCTCTCGACAGGGGGCTGGCAATGAGCAGTTCTTC. Translating gives CATSSRQGAGNEQFF.

V usage is TRBV29-1 and J usage is TRBJ1-2; 7 bases line up with TRBD1. Unmatched junction bases numbered 6, after V lost 5 bases and J lost 0 bases. The CDR3 contains 14 residues. Germline V lookup: CDR1 SQVTM, CDR2 ANQGSEA. The CDR3 sequence: CSVPWQGANYGYTF. For the CDR3, the DNA is TGCAGCGTTCCCTGGCAGGGGGCTAACTATGGCTACACCTTC.